One and the same sample provided the 22 T cell receptor beta chains below, sequenced in a study of blood T cell repertoires in COVID-19. Profiled with immunoSEQ multiplex PCR; TCRdb holds only in-frame clones, not every one. The repertoire holds 290,000 or so clones, with about 89% as singletons. The source material was PBMCs or T cells enriched from blood (not recorded which). The receptors stem from a woman aged 18-29 years who had recovered from COVID-19.

V and J are TRBV28 and TRBJ2-1; 10 bases agree with TRBD2. The CDR3 contains 16 residues. CDR1 MDHEN and CDR2 SYDVKM come from the germline V gene. The V gene end was trimmed by 3 bases and the J gene end by 4 bases; junction bases not matched to a gene: 6. CDR3: CASSFPTSGQYNEQFF. As DNA, the CDR3 is TGTGCCAGCAGTTTCCCGACTAGCGGGCAGTACAATGAGCAGTTCTTC.

The rearrangement uses TRBV7-2 and TRBJ2-2; D may be TRBD2 (5 bases). V was clipped by 6 bases and J by 6 bases, with 11 bases between them. Per germline, CDR1 SGHTA and CDR2 FQGNSA. CDR3 length equals 13 residues. DNA of the CDR3: TGTGCCAGCAGGCTCACCGGGGCCGGGGAGCTGTTTTTT. The encoded protein is CASRLTGAGELFF.

V is TRBV7-2 and J is TRBJ2-7, with D possibly TRBD1 on 5 matching bases. The CDR3 consists of 14 residues. Germline CDR1 is SGHTA and CDR2 is FQGNSA. V lost 1 base, J lost 5 bases, and 12 bases lay in between. In DNA form, the CDR3 reads TGTGCCAGCAGCTTAGTAGGCCAGGGTAACGAGCAGTACTTC. Amino acids: CASSLVGQGNEQYF. Using reference TRBV7-2 and TRBJ2-7 for the parts outside the CDR3, the full variable domain is GAGVSQSPSNKVTEKGKDVELRCDPISGHTALYWYRQSLGQGLEFLIYFQGNSAPDKSGLPSDRFSAERTGGSVSTLTIQRTQQEDSAVYLCASSLVGQGNEQYFGPGTRLTVT.

The genes are TRBV28 and TRBJ1-6; TRBD1 matches 7 bases. This CDR3 region has 15 residues. After removal of 5 bases from V and 8 bases from J, the junction contained 9 bases not matched to a gene. Germline V gene data show CDR1 as MDHEN and CDR2 as SYDVKM. The CDR3, as DNA: TGTGCCAGCAGTCCGGGACAGATCGCCTATTCACCCCTCCACTTT. This translates into CASSPGQIAYSPLHF.

The J gene is TRBJ2-7, the V gene TRBV3-1 (or the pseudogene TRBV3-2); 16 bases line up with TRBD2. There are 18 residues in the CDR3. V lost 4 bases and J lost 2; bases outside the gene matches: 8. Looked up from germline, CDR1 is LGHDT and CDR2 is YNNKEL (reference sequence). CDR3: CASSPGLAGGITTYEQYF. Here the CDR3 DNA reads TGTGCCAGCAGCCCGGGACTAGCGGGAGGGATTACTACCTACGAGCAGTACTTC.

DNA for the CDR3: TGCGCCAGCAGCTTGAGCGACTTCTATGGCTACACCTTC. It yields the protein CASSLSDFYGYTF. This rearrangement joins TRBV5-1 to TRBJ1-2, with unresolved D. Germline CDR1 is SGHRS and CDR2 is YFSETQ. Trimming shortened V by 1 base and J by 4 bases, and 8 bases separated the two germline ends. CDR3 size: 13 residues.

The chain has TRBV21-1 and TRBJ2-5; the table gives TRBD2 as D, unverified against the DNA. TRBV21-1 corresponds to a pseudogene. CDR3 length: 14 amino acids. The CDR3 DNA reads as TGTGCCAGCATTTTAGAGGAAGGTGAAGAGACCCAGTACTTC. It codes for CASILEEGEETQYF.

The rearrangement joins TRBV19 to TRBJ2-7; 10 bases line up with TRBD1. Looked up from germline, CDR1 is LNHDA and CDR2 is SQIVND (reference sequence). Trimming removed 4 bases from V and 3 bases from J; junction bases left unmatched: 15. This CDR3 is built from 18 residues. The CDR3 is CASSNRDRGQRPDYEQYF. The CDR3, as DNA: TGTGCCAGTAGTAACCGGGACAGGGGTCAACGTCCCGACTACGAGCAGTACTTC.

The chain joins TRBV15 to TRBJ2-7; possible D gene TRBD2, 6 bases. Trimming removed 0 bases from V and 3 bases from J, with 18 bases in between. Germline V gives CDR1 LNHNV, CDR2 YYDKDF (reference sequence). This CDR3 spans 17 amino acids. The CDR3 spells CATSRDIWDSEYYEQYF. DNA of the CDR3: TGTGCCACCAGCAGAGATATTTGGGACTCCGAGTACTACGAGCAGTACTTC.

J is TRBJ2-7 and V is TRBV20-1, with D perhaps TRBD2 (5 bases). Per germline, CDR1 DFQATT and CDR2 SNEGSKA (reference sequence). Trimming took 3 bases from V and 0 from J, leaving 15 bases between them. The CDR3 contains 15 residues. The CDR3, as DNA: TGCAGTGCTAGTATTCGGGGTCCTAGCTCCTACGAGCAGTACTTC. It is translated as CSASIRGPSSYEQYF.

This clone was seen only once. V and J are TRBV30 and TRBJ1-2; D not certain. Germline lookup yields CDR1 GTSNPN and CDR2 SVGIG (reference sequence). This CDR3 comprises 13 residues. CDR3 DNA: TGTGCTGCAATAACGGAGATTCGGTATGGCTACACCTTC. Its translation: CAAITEIRYGYTF.

This chain connects TRBV6-2 or TRBV6-3 to TRBJ1-2; D is unresolved. Trimming left V 0 bases short and J 2 bases short, with 7 bases between. There are 14 residues in the CDR3. Looked up from germline, CDR1 is MNHEY and CDR2 is SVGEGT. The DNA for the CDR3 is TGTGCCAGCAGTTACTCTTCCGGGAACTATGGCTACACCTTC. This encodes CASSYSSGNYGYTF.

This CDR3 reads CASRKPGTDYNEQFF. The CDR3 DNA is TGTGCCAGCAGGAAACCCGGGACAGACTACAATGAGCAGTTCTTC. The rearrangement uses TRBV11-2 and TRBJ2-1; 7 bases agree with TRBD1. The CDR3 extends over 15 amino acids. Per germline, CDR1 SGHAT and CDR2 FQNNGV. V gave up 6 bases and J gave up 3 bases; unmatched junction bases: 8.

This clone appeared once. The V call is TRBV10-2, the J call TRBJ1-6, with D hard to call. The length of the CDR3 is 14 residues. Trimming left V 3 bases short and J 7 bases short, with 10 bases between. Germline V gives CDR1 WSHSY, CDR2 SAAADI. CDR3 region: CASSDGVINSPLHF. DNA for the CDR3: TGCGCCAGCAGTGACGGGGTGATCAATTCACCCCTCCACTTT.

The chain carries TRBV7-2 and TRBJ2-5; 8 positions agree with TRBD1. The junction had 14 bases not matched to a gene; V was cut back by 5 bases and J by 0 bases. The CDR3 has 18 residues. Germline V gene lookup returns CDR1 SGHTA and CDR2 FQGNSA. The chain's CDR3 is CASSDGQGAIVHQETQYF. The CDR3, as DNA: TGTGCCAGCAGCGATGGGCAGGGGGCCATAGTCCACCAAGAGACCCAGTACTTC.

The V and J genes are TRBV28 and TRBJ1-4, with 7 bases fitting TRBD1. V lost 10 bases and J lost 5; bases outside the gene matches: 10. Germline V gives CDR1 MDHEN, CDR2 SYDVKM. The CDR3 loop spans 14 amino acids. The CDR3 region is CATYPGTENEKLFF. The CDR3 DNA sequence: TGTGCCACCTACCCCGGGACAGAAAATGAAAAACTGTTTTTT.

The chain recombines TRBV10-3 with TRBJ2-7; 11 bases are a match to TRBD2. The junction had 7 bases not matched to a gene; V was cut back by 7 bases and J by 5 bases. Germline V gene lookup returns CDR1 ENHRY and CDR2 SYGVKD. This CDR3 comprises 14 residues. The DNA for the CDR3 is TGTGCCATCAATCTAGCGGGGGGTAGCCACGAGCAGTACTTC. As protein: CAINLAGGSHEQYF.

V usage is TRBV5-4 and J usage is TRBJ2-3, with TRBD2 matching over 16 bases. Germline CDR1 SGHNT, CDR2 YYREEE (reference sequence). This CDR3 comprises 17 residues. The J segment lost 0 bases and the V segment lost 8 bases, leaving 6 bases of the junction unmatched. For the CDR3, the DNA is TGTGCCAGTCCGGGACTAGCGGGGGGGCAAAGCACAGATACGCAGTATTTT. Translated: CASPGLAGGQSTDTQYF.

This clone occurred a few times. The chain combines TRBV2 with TRBJ2-7; D unclear. From germline, CDR1 is SNHLY and CDR2 FYNNEI. The V gene lost 6 bases and the J gene lost 2 bases, with 8 bases spanning the gap. The CDR3 spans 12 residues. For the CDR3, the DNA is TGTGCCAGCAGAGCAGACACCTACGAGCAGTACTTC. This translates into CASRADTYEQYF. Filled out from reference TRBV2 and TRBJ2-7, the complete variable domain reads EPEVTQTPSHQVTQMGQEVILRCVPISNHLYFYWYRQILGQKVEFLVSFYNNEISEKSEIFDDQFSVERPDGSNFTLKIRSTKLEDSAMYFCASRADTYEQYFGPGTRLTVT.

J is TRBJ2-1 and V is TRBV27; no firm D call. V dropped 5 bases and J dropped 0 bases, with 11 bases sitting between them. There are 15 residues in the CDR3. The germline CDR1 and CDR2 sequences are MNHEY and SMNVEV (reference sequence). CDR3 residues: CASSPRFDSYNEQFF. In DNA form, the CDR3 reads TGTGCCAGCAGTCCCCGGTTTGACTCCTACAATGAGCAGTTCTTC.

V is TRBV2 and J is TRBJ2-7; the match to TRBD1 covers 7 bases. Germline assignment: CDR1 SNHLY and CDR2 FYNNEI. The CDR3 has 15 residues. The trim removed 1 base at V and 3 bases at J, leaving 6 bases unmatched. In DNA form, the CDR3 reads TGTGCCAGCAGTGAAGGGGACAGCTACCTCTACGAGCAGTACTTC. This sequence encodes CASSEGDSYLYEQYF.

The chain recombines TRBV11-1 with TRBJ1-2; TRBD1 matches at 7 bases. CDR1 is SGHAT and CDR2 is FQDESV in the germline V gene (reference sequence). The CDR3 loop spans 16 amino acids. Trimming at V came to 2 bases and at J to 6 bases, leaving 12 bases not matched to a gene. CDR3 region: CASSLRGRGRRDGYTF. The DNA of the CDR3 is TGTGCCAGCAGCTTACGAGGCAGGGGGAGAAGGGATGGCTACACCTTC.